Included here is one T cell receptor beta chain sequence, with context. Its antigen is as yet unknown. The record originates from a study of OX40 agonist ivuxolimab in advanced cancers. Study in general: Ivuxolimab, an antibody that agonizes OX40 (CD134), was administered to the patients. Study observations and caveats: Among some nonresponders, normalized T-cell clonal expansion was also low. Compared with others, partial responders at 0.1-3.0 mg/kg displayed clonal expansion among the lowest.

Measured with immunoSEQ multiplex PCR; TCRdb has only the in-frame clones, and not every one. This table holds 65,000 to 80,000 clones, about 92% found once. This specimen was CD4+ or CD8+ T cells sorted from blood, taken in a trial of the OX40 agonist ivuxolimab. This TCR derives from an adult with an advanced solid tumor such as melanoma, head and neck, liver or kidney cancer.

Written as DNA, the CDR3 is TGTGCCAGCAGCGTAGAACCCGCCAAGGAACCCCAGCATTTT. It codes for CASSVEPAKEPQHF. The chain joins TRBV9 to TRBJ1-5; D uncertain. CDR3 length: 14 residues. Germline CDR1 and CDR2: SGDLS and YYNGEE. Deletions cut 0 bases from V and 10 bases from J, with 14 bases between.